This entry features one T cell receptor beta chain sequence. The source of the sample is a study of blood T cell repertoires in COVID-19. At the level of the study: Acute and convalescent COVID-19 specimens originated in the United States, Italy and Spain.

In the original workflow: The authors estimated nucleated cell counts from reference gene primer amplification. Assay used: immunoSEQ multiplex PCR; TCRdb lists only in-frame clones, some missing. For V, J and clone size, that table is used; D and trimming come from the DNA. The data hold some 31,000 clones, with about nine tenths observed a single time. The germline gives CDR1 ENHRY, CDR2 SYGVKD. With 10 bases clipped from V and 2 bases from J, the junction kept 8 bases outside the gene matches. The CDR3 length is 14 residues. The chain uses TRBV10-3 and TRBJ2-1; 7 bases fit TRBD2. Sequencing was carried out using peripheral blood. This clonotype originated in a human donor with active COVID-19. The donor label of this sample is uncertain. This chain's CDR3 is CATGEAGPYNEQFF. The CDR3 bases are TGTGCCACCGGGGAAGCGGGGCCCTACAATGAGCAGTTCTTC.